The subject of this entry is one T cell receptor (beta chain). Its specificity is not known. The data were taken from a study of T cell repertoires in cytomegalovirus infection. Via MiXCR, TCRdb re-called the reads, giving one row per CDR3 protein. The repertoire includes around 78,000 distinct CDR3 sequences, approximately 39% of them detected once, and 85% to 95% sits in the top ten. Unmatched junction bases numbered 4, after V lost 0 bases and J lost 3 bases. This CDR3 has 15 residues. Germline V lookup: CDR1 SGHRS, CDR2 YFSETQ. The starting material was CD8+ T cells from cultured PBMCs, obtained from culture after CMV antigen stimulation. The receptor's source is a human donor in good health (CMV status not recorded). Some clones in this sample may be carry-over from other donors' samples. The chain has TRBV5-1 and TRBJ2-3, with 7 positions matching TRBD2. The DNA for the CDR3 is TGCGCCAGCAGCTTGGAGGGGAGGGAGACAGATACGCAGTATTTT. It yields the protein CASSLEGRETDTQYF.